The clone carrying this TCR beta chain was counted at least ten times. The entry originates in a study of T cells in Graves' hyperthyroidism and ophthalmopathy. TCR beta CDR3 region amplification was performed from RNA transcripts. An initial round of RT-PCR targeting the TCR CDR3 relied on the HTBI primer set. TCRdb re-derived calls from the multiplex PCR reads in MiXCR, one entry per CDR3 protein. The sample records 96,000 or so distinct CDR3 sequences, around 50% being singletons. This CDR3 has 14 residues. Germline V CDR1 and CDR2: KGHDR, SFDVKD. Trimming took off 6 bases at V and 7 bases at J, with 15 bases between the two ends.

The sequencing sample was made of blood. The chain recombines TRBV24-1 with TRBJ1-5; a weak D match, TRBD1 (5 bases). The TCR sequence derives from a woman aged 40 to 55 with Graves' hyperthyroidism. The CDR3 loop is CATSHGGMGQPQHF. In nucleotides, the CDR3 is TGTGCCACCAGTCATGGGGGTATGGGACAGCCCCAGCATTTT.